The 9 T cell receptor beta chains below all came from one sample that was sequenced in a study of early T cells in non-severe SARS-CoV-2 infection. TCRdb passed the 5' RACE reads through MiXCR, listing each CDR3 protein once. The repertoire includes some 60,000 distinct CDR3 sequences, approximately 12% of them detected once, and more than 1.2% sits in the top ten. Source: whole blood, taken at baseline. These receptors all stem from an adult who was a healthcare worker with PCR-confirmed SARS-CoV-2 infection or an uninfected control (not recorded which).

This clonotype was detected only a few times. The rearrangement links TRBV7-2 to TRBJ2-2; 8 nucleotides align to TRBD2. V shed 2 bases and J 1 base; nucleotides not matched to a gene: 3. Germline CDR1 SGHTA, CDR2 FQGNSA. The length of the CDR3 is 16 residues. In DNA form, the CDR3 reads TGTGCCAGCAGCTTAATGGCGGGGGGGAACACCGGGGAGCTGTTTTTT. Residues: CASSLMAGGNTGELFF.

The chain is built from TRBV29-1 and TRBJ2-5; D possibly corresponds to TRBD1 (6 bases). The length of the CDR3 is 12 residues. The germline V gene encodes CDR1 SQVTM and CDR2 ANQGSEA. The ends were cut back, 4 bases at V and 5 bases at J, with 11 bases in the middle. CDR3 residues: CSVGWGRETQYF. The CDR3 DNA reads TGCAGCGTTGGCTGGGGGCGGGAGACCCAGTACTTC.

This clonotype has more than one count but fewer than ten. The gene calls are TRBV7-6 and TRBJ2-1, with a tentative D call TRBD2 (7 bases). CDR1 is SGHVS and CDR2 is FNYEAQ in the germline V gene. Trimming shortened V by 4 bases and J by 7 bases, and 20 bases separated the two germline ends. CDR3 length: 16 residues. The DNA for the CDR3 is TGTGCCAGCAGCTCCCAGACCGGGGGGCGCGGTAATGAGCAGTTCTTC. Amino acids: CASSSQTGGRGNEQFF.

This clonotype was counted between two and nine times. The chain uses TRBV11-2 and TRBJ2-7; weak D call: TRBD1 (6 bases). V gave up 5 bases and J gave up 3 bases, with 14 bases separating them. The germline CDR1 and CDR2 sequences are SGHAT and FQNNGV. This CDR3 region has 14 residues. This chain's CDR3 is CASSPRTVNYEQYF. CDR3 coding DNA: TGTGCCAGCAGCCCACGGACAGTGAACTACGAGCAGTACTTC. Looking up the rest from reference TRBV11-2 and TRBJ2-7 gives the full variable domain: EAGVAQSPRYKIIEKRQSVAFWCNPISGHATLYWYQQILGQGPKLLIQFQNNGVVDDSQLPKDRFSAERLKGVDSTLKIQPAKLEDSAVYLCASSPRTVNYEQYFGPGTRLTVT.

This clonotype was observed many times. This rearrangement joins TRBV7-2 to TRBJ1-2, with D perhaps matching TRBD1 (5 bases). Between the trimmed V and J ends, which lost 4 bases and 4 bases, there was a span of 7 bases. Germline assignment: CDR1 SGHTA and CDR2 FQGNSA. The CDR3 loop spans 12 amino acids. CDR3 DNA sequence: TGTGCCAGCAGCTGGGACGGCTATGGCTACACCTTC. This encodes CASSWDGYGYTF.

This clonotype has only a few counts. The V and J genes are TRBV28 and TRBJ2-5; perhaps D is TRBD1 or TRBD2 (5 bases each). Germline CDR1 and CDR2: MDHEN and SYDVKM. The length of the CDR3 is 15 residues. V gave up 5 bases and J gave up 5 bases, with 18 bases separating them. The CDR3 is CASSPRLGPVETQYF. In DNA form, the CDR3 reads TGTGCCAGCAGTCCGCGATTGGGACCGGTGGAGACCCAGTACTTC.

This clonotype has more than one count but fewer than ten. V usage is TRBV7-9 and J usage is TRBJ2-3, with TRBD2 matching over 11 bases. V lost 5 bases to trimming and J lost 5 bases; unmatched junction nucleotides: 9. This CDR3 has 16 residues. Per the germline V gene, CDR1 is SEHNR and CDR2 is FQNEAQ (reference sequence). The CDR3 DNA is TGTGCCAGCAGCCCCCGACTAGCGGGAACTCGAGATACGCAGTATTTT. Translated, it gives CASSPRLAGTRDTQYF.

The chain carries TRBV5-1 and TRBJ1-6; a weak D match, TRBD1 (5 bases). Trimming left V 3 bases short and J 5 bases short, with 9 bases between. Germline V CDR1 and CDR2: SGHRS, YFSETQ. The CDR3 sequence is 14 residues long. Written as DNA, the CDR3 is TGCGCCAGCAGCTCGGGACGGGATAATTCACCCCTCCACTTT. Protein: CASSSGRDNSPLHF.

In this sample, this clonotype turned up a few times. The chain couples TRBV4-3 to TRBJ1-4, with a possible D match to TRBD1 (5 bases). V was trimmed by 0 bases and J by 8 bases, leaving 19 bases between them. This CDR3 contains 17 residues. In germline, CDR1 is LGHNA, CDR2 YSLEER. As DNA, the CDR3 is TGCGCCAGCAGCCAAGACTTTAATCCCCAGGGATGGGAAAAACTGTTTTTT. Translated: CASSQDFNPQGWEKLFF.